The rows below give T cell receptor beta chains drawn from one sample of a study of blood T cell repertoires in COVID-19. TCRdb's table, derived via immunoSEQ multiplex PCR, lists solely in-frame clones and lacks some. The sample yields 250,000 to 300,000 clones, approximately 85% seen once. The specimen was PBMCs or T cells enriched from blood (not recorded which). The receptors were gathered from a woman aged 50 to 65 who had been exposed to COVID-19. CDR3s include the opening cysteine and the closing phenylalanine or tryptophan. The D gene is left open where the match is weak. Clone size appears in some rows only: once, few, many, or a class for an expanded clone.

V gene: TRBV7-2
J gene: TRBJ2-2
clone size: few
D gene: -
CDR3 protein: CASSPVPRGGPTLTGELFF
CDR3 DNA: TGTGCCAGCAGCCCCGTCCCTCGCGGGGGCCCCACACTCACCGGGGAGCTGTTTTTT

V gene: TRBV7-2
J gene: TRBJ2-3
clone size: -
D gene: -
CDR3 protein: CASQAGISTDTQYF
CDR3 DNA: TGTGCCAGCCAAGCGGGCATTAGCACAGATACGCAGTATTTT

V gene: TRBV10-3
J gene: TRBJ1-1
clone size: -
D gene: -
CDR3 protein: CAISGESTTEAFF
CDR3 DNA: TGTGCCATCAGTGGCGAAAGTACCACTGAAGCTTTCTTT

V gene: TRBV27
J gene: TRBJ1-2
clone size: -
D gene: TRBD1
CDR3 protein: CASSSPRQGASSDYGYTF
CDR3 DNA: TGTGCCAGCAGTTCGCCTAGACAGGGGGCCTCTTCGGACTATGGCTACACCTTC

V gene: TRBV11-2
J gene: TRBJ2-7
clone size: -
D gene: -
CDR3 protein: CASSFQGSPRSEQYF
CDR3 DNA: TGTGCCAGCAGCTTTCAGGGTTCCCCTCGTTCCGAGCAGTACTTC

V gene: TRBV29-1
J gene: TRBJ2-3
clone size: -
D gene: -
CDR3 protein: CSVEDQNFLSTDTQYF
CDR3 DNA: TGCAGCGTTGAAGATCAAAACTTCCTTAGCACAGATACGCAGTATTTT

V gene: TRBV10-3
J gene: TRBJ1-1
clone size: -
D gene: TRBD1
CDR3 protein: CAINGQGGTEAFF
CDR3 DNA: TGTGCCATCAACGGACAGGGCGGCACTGAAGCTTTCTTT

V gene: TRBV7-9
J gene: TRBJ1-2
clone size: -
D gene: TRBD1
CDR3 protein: CASRPRTGYAYGYTF
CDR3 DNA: TGTGCCAGCAGACCCAGGACAGGGTACGCCTATGGCTACACCTTC

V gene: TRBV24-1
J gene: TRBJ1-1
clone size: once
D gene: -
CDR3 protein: CATSDPGLGTEAFF
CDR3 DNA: TGTGCCACCAGTGACCCAGGGTTGGGGACTGAAGCTTTCTTT

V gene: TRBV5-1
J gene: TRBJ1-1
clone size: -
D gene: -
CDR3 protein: CASSFRGEAFF
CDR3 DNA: TGCGCCAGCAGCTTTAGGGGTGAAGCTTTCTTT

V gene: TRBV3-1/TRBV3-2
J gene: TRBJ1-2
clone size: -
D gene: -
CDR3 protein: CASSQRGRDYGYTF
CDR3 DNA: TGTGCCAGCAGCCAAAGGGGGAGAGACTATGGCTACACCTTC

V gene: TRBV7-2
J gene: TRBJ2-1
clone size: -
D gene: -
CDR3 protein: CASLFFSEQFF
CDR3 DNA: TGTGCCAGCCTTTTTTTCAGTGAGCAGTTCTTC

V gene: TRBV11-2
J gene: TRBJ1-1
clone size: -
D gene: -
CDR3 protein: CASSLDRGHEAFF
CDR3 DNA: TGTGCCAGCAGCTTAGACAGGGGTCATGAAGCTTTCTTT

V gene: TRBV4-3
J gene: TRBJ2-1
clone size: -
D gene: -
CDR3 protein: CASSQNGASPPFF
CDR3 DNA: TGCGCCAGCAGCCAAAATGGAGCTAGCCCACCATTCTTC

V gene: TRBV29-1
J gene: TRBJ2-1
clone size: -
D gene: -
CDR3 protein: CSVELGVSSYNEQFF
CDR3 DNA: TGCAGCGTTGAACTCGGGGTGAGCTCCTACAATGAGCAGTTCTTC

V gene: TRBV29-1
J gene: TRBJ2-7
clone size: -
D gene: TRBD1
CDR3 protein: CSVRTGGSYEQYF
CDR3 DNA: TGCAGCGTTCGGACAGGGGGCTCCTACGAGCAGTACTTC

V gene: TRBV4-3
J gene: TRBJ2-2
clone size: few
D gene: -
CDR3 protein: CASSQDRTGELFF
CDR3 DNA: TGCGCCAGCAGCCAAGATCGGACCGGGGAGCTGTTTTTT

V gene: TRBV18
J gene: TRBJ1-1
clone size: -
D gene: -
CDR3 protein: CASSPVRGTEAFF
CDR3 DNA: TGTGCCAGCTCACCCGTTCGGGGAACTGAAGCTTTCTTT

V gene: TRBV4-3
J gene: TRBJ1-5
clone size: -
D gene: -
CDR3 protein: CASSQDLGAVGQPQHF
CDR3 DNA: TGCGCCAGCAGCCAAGATTTGGGGGCAGTCGGTCAGCCCCAGCATTTT

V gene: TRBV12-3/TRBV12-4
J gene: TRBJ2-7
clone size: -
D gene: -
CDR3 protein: CASSLGQDYEQYF
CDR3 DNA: TGTGCCAGCAGCCTGGGACAAGACTACGAGCAGTACTTC

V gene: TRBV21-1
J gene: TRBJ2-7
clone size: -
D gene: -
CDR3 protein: CASRFGAADEQYF
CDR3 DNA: TGTGCCAGCAGGTTTGGAGCGGCGGACGAGCAGTACTTC

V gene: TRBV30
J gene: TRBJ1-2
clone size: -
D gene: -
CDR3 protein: CAWNNRDYGYTF
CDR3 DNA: TGTGCCTGGAACAACAGGGACTATGGCTACACCTTC

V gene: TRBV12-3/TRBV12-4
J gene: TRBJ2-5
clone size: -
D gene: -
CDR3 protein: CASLGGLKETQYF
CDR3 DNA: TGTGCCAGCCTGGGAGGACTGAAAGAGACCCAGTACTTC

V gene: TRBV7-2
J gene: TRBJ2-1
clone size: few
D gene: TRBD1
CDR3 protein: CASSLRTGFGEQFF
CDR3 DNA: TGTGCCAGCAGCTTAAGGACAGGGTTCGGTGAGCAGTTCTTC

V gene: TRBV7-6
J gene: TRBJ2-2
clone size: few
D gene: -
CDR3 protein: CASSFIANTGELFF
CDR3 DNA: TGTGCCAGCAGCTTTATAGCTAACACCGGGGAGCTGTTTTTT

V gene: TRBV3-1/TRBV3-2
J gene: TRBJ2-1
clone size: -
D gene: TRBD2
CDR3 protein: CASSLTGGASYNEQFF
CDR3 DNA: TGTGCCAGCAGCCTTACCGGGGGGGCATCCTACAATGAGCAGTTCTTC

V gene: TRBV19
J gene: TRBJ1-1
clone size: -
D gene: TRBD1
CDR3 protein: CASSIRGQGNTEAFF
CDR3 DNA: TGTGCCAGTAGTATAAGGGGACAGGGGAACACTGAAGCTTTCTTT

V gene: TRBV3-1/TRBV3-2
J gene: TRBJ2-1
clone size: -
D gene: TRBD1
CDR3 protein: CASSFDRDAYNEQFF
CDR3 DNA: TGTGCCAGCAGCTTCGACAGGGACGCTTACAATGAGCAGTTCTTC

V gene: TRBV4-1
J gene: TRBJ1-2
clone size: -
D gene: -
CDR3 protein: CASSQGADGYTF
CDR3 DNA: TGCGCCAGCAGCCAGGGGGCGGATGGCTACACCTTC

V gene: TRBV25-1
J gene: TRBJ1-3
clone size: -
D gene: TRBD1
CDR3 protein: CASSEYKEGTGAGNTIYF
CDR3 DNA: TGTGCCAGCAGTGAATATAAGGAGGGGACAGGAGCTGGAAACACCATATATTTT

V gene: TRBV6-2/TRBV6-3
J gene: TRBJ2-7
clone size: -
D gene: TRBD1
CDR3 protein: CASSYPSTVPGQLYEQYF
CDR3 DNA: TGTGCCAGCAGTTACCCTTCGACGGTTCCGGGACAGCTATACGAGCAGTACTTC

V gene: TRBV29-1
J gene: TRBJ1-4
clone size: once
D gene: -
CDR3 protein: CSYQGLEKKLFF
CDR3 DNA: TGCTCTTATCAGGGGCTTGAGAAAAAACTGTTTTTT

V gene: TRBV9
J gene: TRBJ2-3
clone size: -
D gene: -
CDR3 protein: CASSVDHGDTQYF
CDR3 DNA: TGTGCCAGCAGCGTAGATCACGGGGATACGCAGTATTTT

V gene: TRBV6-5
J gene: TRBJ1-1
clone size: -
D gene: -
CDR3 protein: CASSPRRDTEAFF
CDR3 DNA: TGTGCCAGCAGTCCCCGGAGAGACACTGAAGCTTTCTTT

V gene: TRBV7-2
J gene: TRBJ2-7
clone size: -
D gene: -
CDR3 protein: CASSLGPSAAYEQYF
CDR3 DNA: TGTGCCAGCAGCTTAGGGCCCAGCGCTGCCTACGAGCAGTACTTC

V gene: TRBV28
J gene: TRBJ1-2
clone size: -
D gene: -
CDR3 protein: CASSPLTGIVYGYTF
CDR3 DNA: TGTGCCAGCAGTCCCCTTACAGGGATTGTCTATGGCTACACCTTC

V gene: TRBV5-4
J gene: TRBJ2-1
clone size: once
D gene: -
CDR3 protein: CASSLQGHEQFF
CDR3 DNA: TGTGCCAGCAGCTTACAGGGTCATGAGCAGTTCTTC

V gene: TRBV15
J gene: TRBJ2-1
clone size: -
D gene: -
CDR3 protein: CATSVGGEDNEQFF
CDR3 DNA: TGTGCCACCAGCGTCGGTGGGGAGGACAATGAGCAGTTCTTC

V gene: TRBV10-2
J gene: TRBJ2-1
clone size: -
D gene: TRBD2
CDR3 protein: CASSEPRQRDGGGAFNEQFF
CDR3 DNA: TGCGCCAGCAGTGAGCCTCGACAGCGGGACGGCGGGGGGGCCTTCAATGAGCAGTTCTTC

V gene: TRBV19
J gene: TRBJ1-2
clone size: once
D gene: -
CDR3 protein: CASSLDRYPYLNYGYTF
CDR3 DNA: TGTGCCAGTAGCCTGGACAGATACCCGTATCTTAACTATGGCTACACCTTC

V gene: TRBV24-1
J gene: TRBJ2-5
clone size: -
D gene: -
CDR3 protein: CATSRGRETQYF
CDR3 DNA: TGTGCCACCAGCAGGGGCAGGGAGACCCAGTACTTC

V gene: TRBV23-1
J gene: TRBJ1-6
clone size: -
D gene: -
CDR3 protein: CASSRGGSPLHF
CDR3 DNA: TGCGCCAGCAGTCGAGGGGGTTCACCCCTCCACTTT

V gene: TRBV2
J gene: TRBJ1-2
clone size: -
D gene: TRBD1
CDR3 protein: CASSVQRQGAGGYTF
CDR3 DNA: TGTGCCAGCAGTGTTCAGAGACAGGGGGCAGGTGGCTACACCTTC

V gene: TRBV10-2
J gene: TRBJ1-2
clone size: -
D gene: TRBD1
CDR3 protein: CASSEFTGGMDGYTF
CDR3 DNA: TGCGCCAGCAGTGAGTTCACAGGGGGGATGGATGGCTACACCTTC

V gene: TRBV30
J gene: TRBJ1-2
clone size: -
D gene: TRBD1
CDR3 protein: CAGRDRADYGYTF
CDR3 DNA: TGTGCCGGTCGGGACAGGGCTGACTATGGCTACACCTTC

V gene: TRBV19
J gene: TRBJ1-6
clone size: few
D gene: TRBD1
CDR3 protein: CASSTRTGAGNSPLHF
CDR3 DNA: TGTGCCAGTAGTACCCGAACAGGGGCGGGAAATTCACCCCTCCACTTT

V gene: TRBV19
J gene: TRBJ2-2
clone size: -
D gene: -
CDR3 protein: CASSLLGGSPTGELFF
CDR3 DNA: TGTGCCAGTAGTCTCTTGGGAGGTAGCCCCACCGGGGAGCTGTTTTTT

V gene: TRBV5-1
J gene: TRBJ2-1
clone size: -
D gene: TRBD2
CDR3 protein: CASSLSGGAREQFF
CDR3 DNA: TGCGCCAGCAGCTTAAGCGGGGGGGCCCGCGAGCAGTTCTTC

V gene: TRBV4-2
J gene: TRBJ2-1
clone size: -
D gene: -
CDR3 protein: CASSQLRGSSYNEQFF
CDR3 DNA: TGTGCCAGCAGCCAATTGCGGGGTTCTTCCTACAATGAGCAGTTCTTC

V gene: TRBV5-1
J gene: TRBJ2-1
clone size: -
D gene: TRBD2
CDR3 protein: CASSFELAGGRNEQFF
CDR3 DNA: TGCGCCAGCAGCTTCGAACTAGCGGGGGGGCGTAATGAGCAGTTCTTC

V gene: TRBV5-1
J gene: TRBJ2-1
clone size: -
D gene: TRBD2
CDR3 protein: CASSLLAGSPFFF
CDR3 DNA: TGCGCCAGCAGCTTACTAGCGGGTTCCCCGTTTTTCTTC

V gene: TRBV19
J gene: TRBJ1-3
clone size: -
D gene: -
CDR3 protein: CASSGPRANTIYF
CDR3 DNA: TGTGCCAGTAGTGGCCCGCGGGCTAACACCATATATTTT

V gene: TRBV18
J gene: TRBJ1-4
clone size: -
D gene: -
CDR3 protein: CASSLRGEKLFF
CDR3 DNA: TGTGCCAGCTCACTTCGAGGAGAAAAACTGTTTTTT

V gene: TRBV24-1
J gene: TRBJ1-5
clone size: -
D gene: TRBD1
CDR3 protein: CATSVGRGSNQPQHF
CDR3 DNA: TGTGCCACCAGTGTAGGCAGGGGGAGCAATCAGCCCCAGCATTTT

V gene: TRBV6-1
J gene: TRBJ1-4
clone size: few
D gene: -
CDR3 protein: CASSDRGVREKLFF
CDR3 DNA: TGTGCCAGCAGTGACCGGGGAGTCCGTGAAAAACTGTTTTTT

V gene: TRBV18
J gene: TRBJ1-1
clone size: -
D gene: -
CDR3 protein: CASSLRSRNTEAFF
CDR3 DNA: TGTGCCAGCTCCCTTCGCTCGAGGAACACTGAAGCTTTCTTT